The clone carrying this T cell receptor (beta chain) was observed at least ten times. The sample originates from a study of kidney transplant recipient with SARS-CoV-2 infection. TCRdb fed the reads into MiXCR, producing one record per CDR3 protein. Of fewer than 250,000 distinct CDR3 sequences listed, 29% are singletons. The CDR3 runs to 14 residues. Deletions cut 2 bases from V and 8 bases from J, with 15 bases between. The sample in question was a blood sample, obtained at baseline and around day 120 from a kidney transplant recipient. This receptor was taken from a young adult male patient who had COVID-19 and was a kidney transplant recipient. Some T cells may have come from the graft donor. V gene TRBV12-3 or TRBV12-4 combines with J gene TRBJ1-2; tentatively, D is TRBD1 (5 bases). CDR3 nucleotides: TGTGCCAGCAGTTTACGGGGCAGGGTACAGGGCTACACCTTC. It encodes CASSLRGRVQGYTF.